This TCR beta chain was captured by sequencing in a study of blood T cells in healthy people across ages. Whole-study results and caveats: Significant beta diversity loss was already apparent by age around 36, declining roughly linearly.

In regard to this clonotype: Its antigen is not known.

The second PCR ran about 6 to 12 cycles with a sample-barcoded 5' primer and J-beta primers. TCRdb fed the 5' RACE reads into MiXCR, producing one record per CDR3 protein. The sample shows approximately 830,000 distinct CDR3 sequences, 62% of them seen only once. CDR1 MNHNS and CDR2 SASEGT come from the germline V gene. J lost 6 bases, V lost 5 bases, and 5 bases had no gene match. The CDR3 extends over 13 amino acids. The sequenced sample consisted of blood. This receptor was identified in a man under 40 in good health. The V and J genes are TRBV6-1 and TRBJ1-2, with 8 bases fitting TRBD1. The chain's CDR3 is CASSLDRVDGYTF. The CDR3, as DNA: TGTGCCAGCAGTTTGGACAGGGTGGATGGCTACACCTTC.